The 27 T cell receptor beta chains presented below share a single source sample, sequenced in a study of blood T cell repertoires in COVID-19 (dated by TCRdb to about 2020). Libraries were constructed by the immunoSEQ multiplex PCR assay. TCRdb retrieved this table from immuneACCESS and kept in-frame rearrangements only. Not all clones are present; in checked studies, unresolved V genes account for under half, and no reason is known for the remainder. This sample gives roughly 90,000 clones in total; about 83% of them show up just once. The ten largest clones take up roughly 27% of the sample. Input material: peripheral blood. These receptors all come from a human donor in a cohort sampled during active COVID-19.

This chain links TRBV7-3 with TRBJ2-5, with 7 bases aligning to TRBD2. Unmatched junction bases numbered 13, after V lost 5 bases and J lost 7 bases. Germline lookup yields CDR1 SGHTA and CDR2 FQGTGA. This CDR3 has 15 amino acids. The CDR3 DNA reads as TGTGCCAGCAGCCAGGGACCGGGGGGACCGAGGACCCAGTACTTC. Protein sequence: CASSQGPGGPRTQYF. Using reference TRBV7-3 and TRBJ2-5 for the parts outside the CDR3, the full variable domain is GAGVSQTPSNKVTEKGKYVELRCDPISGHTALYWYRQSLGQGPEFLIYFQGTGAADDSGLPNDRFFAVRPEGSVSTLKIQRTERGDSAVYLCASSQGPGGPRTQYFGPGTRLLVL.

This clone was counted only a few times. This CDR3 reads CSVEDLGRPGDTQYF. Written as DNA, the CDR3 is TGCAGCGTTGAAGATCTAGGAAGGCCCGGGGATACGCAGTATTTT. The gene calls are TRBV29-1 and TRBJ2-3; no clear D. Germline CDR1 reads SQVTM; CDR2 reads ANQGSEA. CDR3 size: 15 residues. The V end was cut by 0 bases, the J end by 6 bases, with 16 bases between.

The chain links TRBV7-6 to TRBJ1-1; possible D gene TRBD1, 5 bases. Germline V gene lookup returns CDR1 SGHVS and CDR2 FNYEAQ. This CDR3 comprises 15 residues. Trimming took 5 bases from V and 0 from J, leaving 13 bases between them. CDR3 in DNA: TGTGCCAGCAGCCCGGGCGCAGGGTTGAACACTGAAGCTTTCTTT. Amino acid sequence: CASSPGAGLNTEAFF.

The rearrangement links TRBV7-6 to TRBJ2-1; maybe TRBD1 (6 bases). V was pared by 1 base and J by 10 bases, with 8 bases between. Germline V gives CDR1 SGHVS, CDR2 FNYEAQ. This CDR3 has 12 amino acids. This CDR3 reads CASSLVRGEQFF. Written as DNA, the CDR3 is TGTGCCAGCAGCTTAGTAAGGGGGGAGCAGTTCTTC.

The chain uses TRBV2 and TRBJ1-2; D not certain. The CDR3 runs 12 residues. CDR1 and CDR2 from the germline V gene are SNHLY and FYNNEI. The V end lost 2 bases, the J end lost 2 bases, and 3 bases lay between the germline ends. The CDR3 protein is CASSEQNYGYTF. Written as DNA, the CDR3 is TGTGCCAGCAGTGAACAAAACTATGGCTACACCTTC.

The CDR3 region has the DNA TGTGCCAGCAGCTTCTCGACTAGCGGTGAGACCCAGTACTTC. It specifies CASSFSTSGETQYF. The rearrangement uses TRBV7-2 and TRBJ2-5; 9 nucleotides line up with TRBD2. In germline, CDR1 is SGHTA, CDR2 FQGNSA. The J segment lost 5 bases and the V segment lost 3 bases, leaving 4 bases of the junction unmatched. This CDR3 has 14 amino acids.

CDR3 amino acids: CSASGGGGATDTQYF. CDR3 DNA: TGCAGTGCTAGTGGGGGCGGCGGAGCCACAGATACGCAGTATTTT. The chain couples TRBV20-1 to TRBJ2-3, with TRBD1 as a possible D gene (6 bases). Germline V gene lookup returns CDR1 DFQATT and CDR2 SNEGSKA (reference sequence). This CDR3 is built from 15 residues. V lost 3 bases and J lost 2, with 15 bases in between.

The table lists this clone with a few counts. The CDR3 region has the DNA TGTGCCAGCAGCGTTGGGGGGAGGAACACTGAAGCTTTCTTT. It is translated as CASSVGGRNTEAFF. The J gene is TRBJ1-1, the V gene TRBV7-2; a weak D match, TRBD1 (5 bases). This CDR3 spans 14 amino acids. The germline V gene encodes CDR1 SGHTA and CDR2 FQGNSA. Trimming cost V 5 bases and J 1 base, with 11 bases left between them.

This clone occurred once. The chain is built from TRBV5-1 and TRBJ2-1; TRBD1 matches 7 bases. CDR3 length: 13 residues. Germline CDR1 SGHRS, CDR2 YFSETQ. V was clipped by 3 bases and J by 6 bases; unmatched bases: 3. CDR3 nucleotides: TGCGCCAGCAGCTCGACAGGGTTCAATGAGCAGTTCTTC. Amino acids: CASSSTGFNEQFF.

The chain uses TRBV4-1 and TRBJ2-1, with TRBD2 matching 12 bases. Germline CDR1 MGHRA, CDR2 YSYEKL. The CDR3 extends over 17 amino acids. V was pared by 2 bases and J by 9 bases, with 11 bases of the junction left unmatched. The CDR3 spells CASSQTPTSGGESEQFF. CDR3 nucleotide sequence: TGCGCCAGCAGCCAAACACCGACTAGCGGGGGAGAAAGTGAGCAGTTCTTC.

The J gene is TRBJ1-5, the V gene TRBV7-2, with a tentative D call TRBD1 (6 bases). Germline V lookup: CDR1 SGHTA, CDR2 FQGNSA. Trimming cost V 5 bases and J 7 bases, with 15 bases left between them. This CDR3 region has 14 residues. The CDR3 loop reads CASSVTGAGQPQHF. For the CDR3, the DNA is TGTGCCAGCAGCGTGACAGGCGCAGGGCAGCCCCAGCATTTT.

The chain joins TRBV10-3 to TRBJ2-3; no clear D gene. Germline CDR1 is ENHRY and CDR2 is SYGVKD. Trimming shortened V by 0 bases and J by 0 bases, and 19 bases separated the two germline ends. This CDR3 comprises 19 residues. The CDR3 reads CAISESNVRGRTSTDTQYF. CDR3 nucleotide sequence: TGTGCCATCAGTGAGTCGAATGTGCGTGGGCGCACTAGCACAGATACGCAGTATTTT.

The chain couples TRBV11-2 to TRBJ2-1; D not certain. V gave up 4 bases and J gave up 5 bases, with 12 bases separating them. The length of the CDR3 is 14 residues. Germline CDR1 SGHAT, CDR2 FQNNGV. The CDR3 is CASSSTSSNNEQFF. The CDR3 DNA reads as TGTGCCAGCAGCTCGACAAGCTCGAACAATGAGCAGTTCTTC.

The V and J genes are TRBV28 and TRBJ1-2, with a weak D call TRBD1 (6 bases). V lost 2 bases and J lost 0, with 13 bases in between. This CDR3 spans 16 amino acids. Germline V gives CDR1 MDHEN, CDR2 SYDVKM. CDR3 in DNA: TGTGCCAGCAGTTTACTGGGACAACGAGCTAACTATGGCTACACCTTC. This codes for CASSLLGQRANYGYTF.

V usage is TRBV7-6 and J usage is TRBJ1-6; 8 nucleotides match TRBD1. The CDR3 loop spans 14 amino acids. After removal of 6 bases from V and 9 bases from J, the junction contained 7 bases not matched to a gene. Germline V gene lookup returns CDR1 SGHVS and CDR2 FNYEAQ. CDR3 region: CASSRGQGSSPLHF. CDR3 nucleotides: TGTGCCAGCAGTCGAGGACAGGGATCTTCACCCCTCCACTTT.

V usage is TRBV5-6 and J usage is TRBJ1-1; D gene uncertain. The CDR3 is 15 amino acids. CDR1 and CDR2 (germline): SGHDT, YYEEEE. V lost 1 base and J lost 0, with 10 bases in between. DNA of the CDR3: TGTGCCAGCAGCTTGTACGGGGTCATGAACACTGAAGCTTTCTTT. As protein: CASSLYGVMNTEAFF.

DNA for the CDR3: TGTGCCAGCAGCGGGAGACCGGATACGCAGTATTTT. Amino acids: CASSGRPDTQYF. This chain links TRBV9 with TRBJ2-3; D unresolved. The germline V gene has CDR1 SGDLS and CDR2 YYNGEE. This CDR3 spans 12 amino acids. The V gene lost 3 bases and the J gene lost 6 bases, with 8 bases spanning the gap. The whole variable domain, filled in from reference TRBV9 and TRBJ2-3, reads DSGVTQTPKHLITATGQRVTLRCSPRSGDLSVYWYQQSLDQGLQFLIQYYNGEERAKGNILERFSAQQFPDLHSELNLSSLELGDSALYFCASSGRPDTQYFGPGTRLTVL.

This clone occurred a few times. The CDR3 reads CASSFWGVDQPQHF. In nucleotides, the CDR3 is TGTGCCAGCAGCTTCTGGGGAGTGGATCAGCCCCAGCATTTT. The chain carries TRBV7-2 and TRBJ1-5; D not resolved. This CDR3 region has 14 residues. From germline, CDR1 is SGHTA and CDR2 FQGNSA. The V and J ends lost 3 bases and 5 bases respectively, with 11 bases between them.

The count of this clone is one. This chain joins TRBV6-5 and TRBJ2-1; 7 positions agree with TRBD2. Germline V gene sequence: CDR1 MNHEY, CDR2 SVGAGI. CDR3 length equals 16 residues. Trimming cost V 2 bases and J 2 bases; bases outside gene matches: 6. The CDR3, as DNA: TGTGCCAGCAGTTACGGTGCGGGAGTCCCCTACAATGAGCAGTTCTTC. It is translated as CASSYGAGVPYNEQFF.

The CDR3 sequence is CASSLSGVTDTQYF. The DNA of the CDR3 is TGCGCCAGCAGCCTTAGCGGGGTCACAGATACGCAGTATTTT. The V call is TRBV4-3, the J call TRBJ2-3; 8 bases agree with TRBD2. Trimming removed 4 bases from V and 2 bases from J; junction bases left unmatched: 2. CDR1 is LGHNA and CDR2 is YSLEER in the germline V gene. CDR3 length equals 14 residues.

The chain is built from TRBV6-2 or TRBV6-3 and TRBJ2-1; 15 bases fit TRBD2. Germline CDR1 MNHEY, CDR2 SVGEGT. This CDR3 contains 18 residues. J was trimmed by 6 bases and V by 5 bases; bases with no gene match: 11. The CDR3 loop reads CASSSGSGLAGGTNEQFF. For the CDR3, the DNA is TGTGCCAGCAGTAGCGGCTCGGGACTAGCGGGGGGAACCAATGAGCAGTTCTTC.

This chain joins TRBV7-9 and TRBJ1-6, with 7 bases that match TRBD1. The V segment lost 5 bases and the J segment 8 bases; nucleotides outside the gene matches: 6. Germline V lookup: CDR1 SEHNR, CDR2 FQNEAQ (reference sequence). The length of the CDR3 is 14 residues. This CDR3 is CASSPRDRHSPLHF. CDR3 DNA: TGTGCCAGCAGCCCCCGGGACAGACATTCACCCCTCCACTTT. The full variable domain, rest sourced from reference TRBV7-9 and TRBJ1-6, is DTGVSQNPRHKITKRGQNVTFRCDPISEHNRLYWYRQTLGQGPEFLTYFQNEAQLEKSRLLSDRFSAERPKGSFSTLEIQRTEQGDSAMYLCASSPRDRHSPLHFGNGTRLTVT.

This clone has just a few counts. V is TRBV5-8 and J is TRBJ2-7; TRBD1 matches 8 bases. Losses at the gene ends were 7 bases for V and 1 base for J; bases not matched to a gene: 4. This CDR3 is 13 amino acids long. Germline CDR1 SGHTS, CDR2 YDEGEE. CDR3 region: CASWGQESYEQYF. CDR3 nucleotides: TGTGCCAGCTGGGGACAGGAATCCTACGAGCAGTACTTC.

The rearrangement joins TRBV4-3 to TRBJ2-3, with 11 bases identical to TRBD1. V was pared by 4 bases and J by 0 bases, with 6 bases of the junction left unmatched. Germline lookup yields CDR1 LGHNA and CDR2 YSLEER. The CDR3 is made up of 17 amino acids. The CDR3 spells CASSRGTGGLSTDTQYF. CDR3 DNA: TGCGCCAGCAGCCGCGGGACAGGGGGGCTTAGCACAGATACGCAGTATTTT.

This chain joins TRBV2 and TRBJ1-2, with D possibly matching TRBD1 (5 bases). The V gene lost 3 bases and the J gene lost 4 bases, with 9 bases spanning the gap. The germline V gene encodes CDR1 SNHLY and CDR2 FYNNEI. The CDR3 has 13 residues. The CDR3 here is CASSDGGSYGYTF. The CDR3 DNA reads TGTGCCAGCAGTGACGGGGGGAGCTATGGCTACACCTTC.

The chain joins TRBV6-2 or TRBV6-3 to TRBJ1-5; 7 bases align to TRBD1. This CDR3 has 15 residues. Germline lookup yields CDR1 MNHEY and CDR2 SVGEGT. V trimming: 1 base; J trimming: 4 bases; junction bases outside the gene matches: 4. Here the CDR3 DNA reads TGTGCCAGCAGTTACTACCGGGACAGTAATCAGCCCCAGCATTTT. This gives the protein CASSYYRDSNQPQHF.

V gene TRBV5-1 combines with J gene TRBJ2-1; perhaps TRBD1 as D (6 bases). This CDR3 is 15 amino acids long. Trimming cost V 0 bases and J 1 base, with 8 bases left between them. Germline values: CDR1 SGHRS, CDR2 YFSETQ. The CDR3 loop reads CASSLVQGSYNEQFF. The DNA for the CDR3 is TGCGCCAGCAGCTTGGTTCAGGGGTCCTACAATGAGCAGTTCTTC.